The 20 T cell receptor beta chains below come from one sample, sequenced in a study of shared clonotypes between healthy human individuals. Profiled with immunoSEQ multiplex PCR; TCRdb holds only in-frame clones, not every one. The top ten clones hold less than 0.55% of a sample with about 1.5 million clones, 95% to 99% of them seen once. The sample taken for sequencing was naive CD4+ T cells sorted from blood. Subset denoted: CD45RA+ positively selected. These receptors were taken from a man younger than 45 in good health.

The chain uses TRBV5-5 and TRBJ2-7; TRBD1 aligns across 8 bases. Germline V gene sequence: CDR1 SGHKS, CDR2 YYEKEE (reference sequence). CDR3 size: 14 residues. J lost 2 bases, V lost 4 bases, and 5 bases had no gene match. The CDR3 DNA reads TGTGCCAGCAGCCTCCGGGACAGGACCTACGAGCAGTACTTC. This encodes CASSLRDRTYEQYF.

The CDR3 DNA reads as TGTGCCAGCAGTCACGACCCCACTAGAAATGAGCAGTTCTTC. Its protein is CASSHDPTRNEQFF. The chain joins TRBV6-5 to TRBJ2-1; perhaps TRBD2 as D (5 bases). Germline CDR1 reads MNHEY; CDR2 reads SVGAGI. V lost 5 bases and J 7 bases, leaving 15 bases between the germline ends. This CDR3 is built from 14 residues.

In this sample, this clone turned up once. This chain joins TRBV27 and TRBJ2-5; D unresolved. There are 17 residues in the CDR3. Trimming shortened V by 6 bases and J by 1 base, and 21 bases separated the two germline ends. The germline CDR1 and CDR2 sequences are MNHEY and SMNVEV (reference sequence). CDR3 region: CASSRIRTAGIQETQYF. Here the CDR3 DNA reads TGTGCCAGCAGCCGGATCCGGACCGCCGGTATCCAAGAGACCCAGTACTTC.

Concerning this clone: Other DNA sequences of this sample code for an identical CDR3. CDR3 in amino acids: CASSEQGSGNTIYF. The CDR3, as DNA: TGTGCCAGCAGTGAACAGGGCTCTGGAAACACCATATATTTT. The rearrangement links TRBV6-1 to TRBJ1-3; D might be TRBD1 (5 bases). This CDR3 spans 14 amino acids. Germline loops: CDR1 MNHNS, CDR2 SASEGT. V was clipped by 2 bases and J by 0 bases, with 5 bases between them.

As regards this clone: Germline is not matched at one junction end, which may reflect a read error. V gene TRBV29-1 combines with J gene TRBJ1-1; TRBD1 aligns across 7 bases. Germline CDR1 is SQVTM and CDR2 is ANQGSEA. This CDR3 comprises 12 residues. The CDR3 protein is CSVLQSAERQGF. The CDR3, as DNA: TGCAGCGTTCTACAGTCTGCCGAGAGACAGGGATTT.

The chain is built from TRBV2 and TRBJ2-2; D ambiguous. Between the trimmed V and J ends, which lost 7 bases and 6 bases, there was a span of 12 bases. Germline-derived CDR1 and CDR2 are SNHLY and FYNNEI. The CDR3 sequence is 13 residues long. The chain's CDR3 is CASTALKAGELFF. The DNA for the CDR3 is TGTGCCAGCACGGCCTTAAAGGCCGGGGAGCTGTTTTTT.

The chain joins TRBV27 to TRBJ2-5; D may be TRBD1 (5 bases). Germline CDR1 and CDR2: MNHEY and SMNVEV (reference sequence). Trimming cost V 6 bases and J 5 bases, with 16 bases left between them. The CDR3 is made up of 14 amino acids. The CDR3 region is CASSRLPAGETQYF. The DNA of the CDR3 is TGTGCCAGCAGCCGACTTCCAGCAGGGGAGACCCAGTACTTC.

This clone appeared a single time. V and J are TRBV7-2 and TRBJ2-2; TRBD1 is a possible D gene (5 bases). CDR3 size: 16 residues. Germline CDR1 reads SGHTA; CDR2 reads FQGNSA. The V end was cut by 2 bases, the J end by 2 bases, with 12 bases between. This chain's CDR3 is CASSLWQGTNTGELFF. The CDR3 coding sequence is TGTGCCAGCAGCTTATGGCAGGGCACTAACACCGGGGAGCTGTTTTTT.

CDR3 nucleotides: TGTGCCAGCAGTGAAGGTCAGGCGAGGGGCTACACCTTC. Translated: CASSEGQARGYTF. V usage is TRBV6-1 and J usage is TRBJ1-2, with D uncertain. CDR3 length: 13 residues. Germline lookup yields CDR1 MNHNS and CDR2 SASEGT. V lost 1 base to trimming and J lost 8 bases, with 11 bases between them.

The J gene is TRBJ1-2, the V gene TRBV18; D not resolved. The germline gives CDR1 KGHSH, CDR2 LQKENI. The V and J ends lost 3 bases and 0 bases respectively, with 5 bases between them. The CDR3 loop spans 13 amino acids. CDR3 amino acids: CASSPVANYGYTF. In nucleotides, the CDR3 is TGTGCCAGCTCACCGGTAGCTAACTATGGCTACACCTTC.

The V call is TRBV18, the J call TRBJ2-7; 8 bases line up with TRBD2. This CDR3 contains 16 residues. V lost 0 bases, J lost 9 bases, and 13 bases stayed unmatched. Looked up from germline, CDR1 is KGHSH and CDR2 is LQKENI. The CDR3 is CASSPPLGSGRIGQYF. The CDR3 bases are TGTGCCAGCTCACCACCCCTTGGGAGCGGGAGAATCGGGCAGTACTTC.

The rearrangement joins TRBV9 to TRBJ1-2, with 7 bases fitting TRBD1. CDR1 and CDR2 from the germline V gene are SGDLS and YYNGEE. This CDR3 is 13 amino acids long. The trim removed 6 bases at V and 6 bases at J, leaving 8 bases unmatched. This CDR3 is CASTWGQYHGYTF. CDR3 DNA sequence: TGTGCCAGCACTTGGGGACAGTATCATGGCTACACCTTC.

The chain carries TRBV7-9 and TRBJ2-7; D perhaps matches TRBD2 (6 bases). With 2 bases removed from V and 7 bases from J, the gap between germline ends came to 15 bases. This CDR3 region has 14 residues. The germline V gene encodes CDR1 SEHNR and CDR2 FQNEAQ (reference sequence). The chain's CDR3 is CASSLPPGVGEQYF. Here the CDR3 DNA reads TGTGCCAGCAGCTTACCTCCGGGAGTGGGGGAGCAGTACTTC.

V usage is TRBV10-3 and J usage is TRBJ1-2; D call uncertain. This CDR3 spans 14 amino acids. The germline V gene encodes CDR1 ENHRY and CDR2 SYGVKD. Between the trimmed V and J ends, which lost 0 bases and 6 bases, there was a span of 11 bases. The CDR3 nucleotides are TGTGCCATCAGTGAGTCGAGGACTGGGGATGGCTACACCTTC. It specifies CAISESRTGDGYTF.

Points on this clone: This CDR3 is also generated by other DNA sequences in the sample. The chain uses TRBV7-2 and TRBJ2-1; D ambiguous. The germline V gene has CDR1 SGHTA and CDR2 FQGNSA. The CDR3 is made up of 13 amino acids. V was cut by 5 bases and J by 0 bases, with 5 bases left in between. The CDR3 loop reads CASSLSSYNEQFF. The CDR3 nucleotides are TGTGCCAGCAGCCTAAGCTCCTACAATGAGCAGTTCTTC. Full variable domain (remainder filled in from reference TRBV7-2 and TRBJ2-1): GAGVSQSPSNKVTEKGKDVELRCDPISGHTALYWYRQSLGQGLEFLIYFQGNSAPDKSGLPSDRFSAERTGGSVSTLTIQRTQQEDSAVYLCASSLSSYNEQFFGPGTRLTVL.

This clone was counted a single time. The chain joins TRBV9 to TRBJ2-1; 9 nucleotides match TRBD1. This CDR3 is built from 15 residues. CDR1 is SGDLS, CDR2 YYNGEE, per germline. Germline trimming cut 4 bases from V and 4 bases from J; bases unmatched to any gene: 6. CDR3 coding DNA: TGTGCCAGCAGCACCGACAGGGGGTTGTACAATGAGCAGTTCTTC. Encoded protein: CASSTDRGLYNEQFF.

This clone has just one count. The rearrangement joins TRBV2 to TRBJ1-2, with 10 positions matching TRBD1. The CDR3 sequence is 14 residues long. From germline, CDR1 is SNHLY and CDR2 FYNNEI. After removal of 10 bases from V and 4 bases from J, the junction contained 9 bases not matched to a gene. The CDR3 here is CATADRGQFYGYTF. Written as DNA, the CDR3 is TGTGCCACCGCCGACAGGGGGCAATTCTATGGCTACACCTTC.

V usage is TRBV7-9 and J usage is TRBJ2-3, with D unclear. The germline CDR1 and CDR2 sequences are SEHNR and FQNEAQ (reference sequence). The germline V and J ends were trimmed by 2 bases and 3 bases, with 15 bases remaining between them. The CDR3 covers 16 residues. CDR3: CASSLRTQIHTDTQYF. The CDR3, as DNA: TGTGCCAGCAGCTTACGCACCCAGATCCATACAGATACGCAGTATTTT.

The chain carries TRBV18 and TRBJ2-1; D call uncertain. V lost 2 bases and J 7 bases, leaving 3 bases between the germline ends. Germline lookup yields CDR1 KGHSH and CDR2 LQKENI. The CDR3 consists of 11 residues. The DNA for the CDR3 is TGTGCCAGCTCACCAATGAATGAGCAGTTCTTC. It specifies CASSPMNEQFF. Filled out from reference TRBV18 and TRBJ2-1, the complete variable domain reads NAGVMQNPRHLVRRRGQEARLRCSPMKGHSHVYWYRQLPEEGLKFMVYLQKENIIDESGMPKERFSAEFPKEGPSILRIQQVVRGDSAAYFCASSPMNEQFFGPGTRLTVL.

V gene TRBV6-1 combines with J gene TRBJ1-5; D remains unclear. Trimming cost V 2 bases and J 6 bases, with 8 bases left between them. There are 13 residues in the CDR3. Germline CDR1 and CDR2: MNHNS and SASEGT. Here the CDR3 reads CASSETATQPQHF. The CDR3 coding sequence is TGTGCCAGCAGTGAAACGGCCACTCAGCCCCAGCATTTT.